The rows below give T cell receptor beta chains drawn from one sample of a study of T cells in tuberculosis. Assay used: immunoSEQ multiplex PCR; TCRdb lists only in-frame clones, some missing. Of about 33,000 clones detected, approximately 90% appear once; the ten largest clones hold approximately 6.8%. The sequenced sample was PBMCs, obtained at tuberculosis diagnosis. These receptors were taken from an adult with tuberculosis. Some clones in this sample may be carry-over from other donors' samples. The CDR3 runs from the conserved cysteine through the conserved F or W.

cdr3_length	v_call	j_call	cdr3_aa
16	TRBV27	TRBJ2-7	CASSLYPVGVRDEQYF
15	TRBV19	TRBJ2-7	CASSTLGTGVYEQYF
14	TRBV6-5	TRBJ1-2	CASRETGANYGYTF
15	TRBV27	TRBJ2-1	CASSSRTVSYNEQFF
19	TRBV9	TRBJ2-3	CASSAPPGLAGGVVDTQYF
20	TRBV18	TRBJ2-3	CASSPPRWGRGGHSTDTQYF
12	TRBV2	TRBJ2-2	CASRYRPGELFF
14	TRBV5-1	TRBJ2-7	CASRKDRGSYEQYF
15	TRBV14	TRBJ2-7	CASSRYRGPSYEQYF
17	TRBV9	TRBJ2-1	CASSVDMIGTNYNEQFF
13	TRBV19	TRBJ1-6	CASSTGGNSPLHF
18	TRBV5-4	TRBJ1-3	CASSTMTGGLYSGNTIYF
15	TRBV6-1	TRBJ2-4	CASSMGQLAKNIQYF
16	TRBV5-8	TRBJ1-1	CASSLRTGTGRTEAFF
14	TRBV7-9	TRBJ1-1	CASSLGGAATEAFF
15	TRBV27	TRBJ2-1	CASSLSWQGRNEQFF
15	TRBV6-1	TRBJ1-4	CASSEYGALNEKLFF
15	TRBV4-1	TRBJ2-7	CASSQPSGDDYEQYF
16	TRBV19	TRBJ2-3	CASSITAGGFTDTQYF
14	TRBV2	TRBJ2-1	CASSVRGFGDEQFF
14	TRBV9	TRBJ2-7	CASSKGTAGGEQYF
13	TRBV5-6	TRBJ1-2	CASSLVLLSGYTF
13	TRBV28	TRBJ1-4	CASKRGLGEKLFF
15	TRBV5-1	TRBJ1-2	CASSLAGGWEEGYTF
14	TRBV6-5	TRBJ1-4	CASSSSHTNEKLFF
18	TRBV4-2	TRBJ2-2	CASSQDSSGQTNTGELFF
15	TRBV6-5	TRBJ1-4	CASRKAGTGGEKLFF
14	TRBV7-9	TRBJ2-7	CASSLRLGDYEQYF
16	TRBV18	TRBJ2-3	CASSPSGPTRTDTQYF
18	TRBV19	TRBJ2-7	CASSTAGTGWPLGYEQYF
16	TRBV11-2	TRBJ2-1	CASSVAATGMWNEQFF
14	TRBV7-8	TRBJ1-3	CASSLDSFGNTIYF